This is a list of T cell receptor beta chains from one sample in a study of T cell responses to AZD1222 COVID-19 vaccine. Produced via immunoSEQ multiplex PCR; TCRdb's table is partial and in-frame only. In the table there are about 35,000 clones, 86% of which are singletons. The sequenced sample was peripheral blood, obtained on day 0 of AZD1222 vaccination. These receptors were collected from an adult in good health. The CDR3 runs from the conserved cysteine through the conserved F or W. The D gene is left open where the match is weak. Expanded clones get a size class; other rows say once, few or many, or leave the size out.

D gene | clone size | J gene | V gene | CDR3 DNA | CDR3 protein
NA | few | TRBJ1-6 | TRBV5-4 | TGTGCCAGCAGCTTCGACAGCTCCTATAATTCACCCCTCCACTTT | CASSFDSSYNSPLHF
TRBD1 | NA | TRBJ2-1 | TRBV6-4 | TGTGCCAGCAGTGATGGGACAGGGGGGGACTACAATGAGCAGTTCTTC | CASSDGTGGDYNEQFF
NA | NA | TRBJ1-2 | TRBV7-3 | TGTGCCAGCAGCGCCCAAGGGGGGGATGGCTACACCTTC | CASSAQGGDGYTF
NA | NA | TRBJ2-2 | TRBV5-1 | TGCGCCAGCAGCTTGGAGTGGGGGGCGCGGACCGGGGAGCTGTTTTTT | CASSLEWGARTGELFF
TRBD2 | NA | TRBJ2-1 | TRBV7-3 | TGTGCCAGCAGCCCTAGCGGGGGGGATGATGAGCAGTTCTTC | CASSPSGGDDEQFF
NA | NA | TRBJ1-1 | TRBV10-3 | TGTGCCATCAGTGACCTAGGTATGAACACTGAAGCTTTCTTT | CAISDLGMNTEAFF
TRBD2 | few | TRBJ2-2 | TRBV5-4 | TGTGCCAGCAGCCCGGGAGGGGTGGACACCGGGGAGCTGTTTTTT | CASSPGGVDTGELFF
TRBD1 | NA | TRBJ1-4 | TRBV28 | TGTGCCAGCAGTCCCGGGACAGCCGGGGAAAAACTGTTTTTT | CASSPGTAGEKLFF
TRBD1 | NA | TRBJ1-2 | TRBV28 | TGTGCCAGCGCAACAATGGGCAGGGGGCGAGATCGTGGCTACACCTTC | CASATMGRGRDRGYTF
NA | NA | TRBJ1-5 | TRBV19 | TGTGCCAGTAGCGCCAATCAGCCCCAGCATTTT | CASSANQPQHF
NA | NA | TRBJ2-1 | TRBV7-3 | TGTGCCAGCAGCCACGACCCCCGTTATGAGCAGTTCTTC | CASSHDPRYEQFF
NA | NA | TRBJ1-5 | TRBV28 | TGTGCTAGCAGGGCAGGGAGGCTTGAGAGCAATCAGCCCCAGCATTTT | CASRAGRLESNQPQHF
TRBD1 | NA | TRBJ1-4 | TRBV28 | TGTGCCAGCACCCGCGACAGGGTAGAAGAAAAACTGTTTTTT | CASTRDRVEEKLFF
TRBD1 | NA | TRBJ1-2 | TRBV29-1 | TGCAGCGGGACAGGGGTCGTCGGCTATGGCTACACCTTC | CSGTGVVGYGYTF
NA | once | TRBJ1-2 | TRBV12-5 | TGTGCTAGTGGCCCTGACGGGTACTATGGCTACACCTTC | CASGPDGYYGYTF
NA | NA | TRBJ2-7 | TRBV14 | TGTGCCAGCAGCCAAGACTGGCGGCGAGAGCAGTACTTC | CASSQDWRREQYF
TRBD2 | medium-sized | TRBJ2-3 | TRBV3-1/TRBV3-2 | TGTGCCAGCAGCCACGGACTAGCGGGAGGAAGGAGCACAGATACGCAGTATTTT | CASSHGLAGGRSTDTQYF
TRBD2 | NA | TRBJ2-5 | TRBV5-1 | TGCGCCAGCAGCTTGGGTGGGACTAGGGAAGAGACCCAGTACTTC | CASSLGGTREETQYF
NA | few | TRBJ1-2 | TRBV9 | TGTGCCAGCAGCGTACGGGAAACGTATGGCTACACCTTC | CASSVRETYGYTF
TRBD2 | NA | TRBJ2-7 | TRBV4-2 | TGTGCCAGCAGCCAGATTAGCGGGGCCGGCGGCGAGCAGTACTTC | CASSQISGAGGEQYF
NA | NA | TRBJ1-5 | TRBV27 | TGTGCCAGCTCTTATCAGCCCCAGCATTTT | CASSYQPQHF
NA | NA | TRBJ1-3 | TRBV4-1 | TGCGCCAGCAGCCAAGAAGGTCACAGGCTCGGAAACACCATATATTTT | CASSQEGHRLGNTIYF
NA | NA | TRBJ2-3 | TRBV27 | TGTGCCAGCAGTTTAGAAAGCACAGATACGCAGTATTTT | CASSLESTDTQYF
NA | NA | TRBJ2-5 | TRBV28 | TGTGCCAGCAGTTTCGTCTTGGAGACCCAGTACTTC | CASSFVLETQYF
NA | NA | TRBJ2-1 | TRBV10-3 | TGTGCCATCAGTCGGGAGTACAATGAGCAGTTCTTC | CAISREYNEQFF
NA | NA | TRBJ1-2 | TRBV7-3 | TGTGCCAGCAGCTCACAGGGTGGGGATGGCTACACCTTC | CASSSQGGDGYTF
TRBD1 | once | TRBJ2-5 | TRBV23-1 | TGCGCCAGCAGTCACCAGGGACAGGGAGAGACCCAGTACTTC | CASSHQGQGETQYF
NA | NA | TRBJ2-3 | TRBV5-4 | TGTGCCAGCAGCTTCGGCACAGATACGCAGTATTTT | CASSFGTDTQYF
NA | NA | TRBJ2-1 | TRBV9 | TGTGCCAGCAGCGTAGGAGGAGGAGCGACTGAGCAGTTCTTC | CASSVGGGATEQFF
NA | NA | TRBJ1-6 | TRBV27 | TGTGCCAGCAGTTTATTGGGAGGGAGTTATAATTCACCCCTCCACTTT | CASSLLGGSYNSPLHF
NA | NA | TRBJ1-4 | TRBV7-9 | TGTGCCAGCAGCTCCTCAGGGTTGACTAATGAAAAACTGTTTTTT | CASSSSGLTNEKLFF
NA | NA | TRBJ2-7 | TRBV5-6 | TGTGCCAGCAGCTTGTATACCCTGGGGTACGAGCAGTACTTC | CASSLYTLGYEQYF
NA | NA | TRBJ1-2 | TRBV5-5 | TGTGCCAGCAGCTCCGCCCCCGGCACACCCTATGGCTACACCTTC | CASSSAPGTPYGYTF
TRBD1 | NA | TRBJ1-2 | TRBV29-1 | TGCAGCGTCCGGACAGGGGCGGACTATGGCTACACCTTC | CSVRTGADYGYTF
TRBD1 | NA | TRBJ1-6 | TRBV28 | TGTGCCAGCAGTCTCCGGGACAGAGCGAGGCCCCTCCACTTT | CASSLRDRARPLHF
NA | NA | TRBJ2-5 | TRBV18 | TGTGCCAGCTCACCACCGAGGGGCTCAGGTGACCAAGAGACCCAGTACTTC | CASSPPRGSGDQETQYF
NA | NA | TRBJ2-6 | TRBV9 | TGTGCCAGCAGCCCATCCGGGACAAACTCTGGGGCCAACGTCCTGACTTTC | CASSPSGTNSGANVLTF
NA | NA | TRBJ1-3 | TRBV21-1 | TGTGCCAGCAGCAGGGACGGTGCTGGAAACACCATATATTTT | CASSRDGAGNTIYF
NA | NA | TRBJ1-6 | TRBV5-1 | TGCGCCAGCAGCTTGGGCCGCGGAAGCTCCTATAATTCACCCCTCCACTTT | CASSLGRGSSYNSPLHF
TRBD1 | NA | TRBJ2-7 | TRBV10-3 | TGTGCCATCAGTGCGGACAGGGGCGAGCAGTACTTC | CAISADRGEQYF
NA | NA | TRBJ1-5 | TRBV28 | TGTGCCAGCACTTCGGATCATTCTAGCAATCAGCCCCAGCATTTT | CASTSDHSSNQPQHF
NA | NA | TRBJ1-1 | TRBV15 | TGTGCCACCAGCAGAGATTTAGGACAGCCCGCAGCTTTCTTT | CATSRDLGQPAAFF